This T cell receptor (beta chain) stems from a study of blood T cells in healthy people across ages. Combining a sample-barcoded 5' primer with a J-beta primer mix, a second PCR ran for roughly 7 to 12 cycles. Through a template-switch adaptor with 12 random nucleotides, each cDNA molecule received a tag. Using its own MiXCR run on the 5' RACE reads, TCRdb lists one record per CDR3 protein. Counted here are over 600,000 distinct CDR3 sequences, around three fifths occurring once; the ten biggest clones make up around 24%. This clonotype was seen a few times. Its antigen is not identified. Points from the study as a whole: A roughly linear fall in TCR beta diversity per million T cells was seen with increasing age.

CDR3 size: 15 residues. V was pared by 4 bases and J by 5 bases, with 8 bases of the junction left unmatched. Germline V gene sequence: CDR1 LGHNA, CDR2 YSLEER. The sequence was collected from a man aged 35 to 55 in good health. This chain uses TRBV4-3 with TRBJ2-5; 9 bases are a match to TRBD2. Sequencing was done on a sample of blood. This CDR3 is CASSLKSGGLETQYF. CDR3 bases: TGCGCCAGCAGCCTAAAAAGCGGGGGGCTGGAGACCCAGTACTTC.